Below, 5 T cell receptor beta chains from the same sample are listed, as sequenced in a study of glioma-infiltrating T cells (dated by TCRdb to the mid-2010s). Sequencing relied on an Illumina MiSeq. The iRepertoire nested amplicon-rescue multiplex PCR (arm-PCR) platform was used to amplify TCR alpha and beta CDR3 regions from RNA. TCRdb cleaned the public reads at Q25 with fastp, built clones with MiXCR and kept in-frame beta chains. Each entry is one CDR3 protein sequence, shown with its most common DNA and genes. This sample is represented by around 170,000 distinct CDR3 sequences; under 55% of them were singletons. The ten largest clones represent roughly 5.2% of the sample. The sequenced sample was glioma tissue, nonneoplastic brain tissue, or PBMCs (not recorded which). The receptors were gathered from a human donor with low-grade glioma or glioblastoma, undergoing nonglioma brain surgery, or in good health (not recorded which).

This clonotype showed up many times. The chain recombines TRBV28 with TRBJ2-5; TRBD2 is a possible D gene (6 bases). CDR3 length: 15 residues. Germline CDR1 and CDR2: MDHEN and SYDVKM. V was shortened by 3 bases and J by 5 bases, with 16 bases between the two germline ends. The CDR3 sequence: CASSFRTGGGETQYF. In nucleotides, the CDR3 is TGTGCCAGCAGTTTTAGGACCGGGGGAGGTGAGACCCAGTACTTC.

The V call is TRBV18, the J call TRBJ2-3; 7 positions match TRBD1. The CDR3 length is 18 residues. Germline trimming cut 3 bases from V and 0 bases from J; bases unmatched to any gene: 12. CDR1 is KGHSH, CDR2 LQKENI, per germline. CDR3 in amino acids: CASSPGDTGQRSTDTQYF. The CDR3 nucleotides read TGTGCCAGCTCACCTGGGGATACGGGACAGCGTAGCACAGATACGCAGTATTTT. The full variable domain, its missing parts supplied by reference TRBV18 and TRBJ2-3, is NAGVMQNPRHLVRRRGQEARLRCSPMKGHSHVYWYRQLPEEGLKFMVYLQKENIIDESGMPKERFSAEFPKEGPSILRIQQVVRGDSAAYFCASSPGDTGQRSTDTQYFGPGTRLTVL.

This clonotype was found many times. The chain joins TRBV20-1 to TRBJ2-3; tentative D call: TRBD2 (6 bases). V dropped 6 bases and J dropped 0 bases, with 10 bases sitting between them. The CDR3 consists of 13 residues. The germline V gene has CDR1 DFQATT and CDR2 SNEGSKA (reference sequence). CDR3 sequence reads: CSALGGSTDTQYF. In DNA, the CDR3 is TGCAGTGCCCTGGGGGGTAGCACAGATACGCAGTATTTT.

Note on this clonotype: A much larger clone sits a single nucleotide away, making a read error possible. This rearrangement joins TRBV15 to TRBJ2-7; D possibly uses TRBD1 or TRBD2 (5 bases each). Trimming stripped 5 bases from V and 9 bases from J, with 17 bases between. The CDR3 is made up of 13 amino acids. Looked up from germline, CDR1 is LNHNV and CDR2 is YYDKDF (reference sequence). The CDR3 here is CATSLIIGAGQYF. CDR3 bases: TGTGCCACCAGCTTAATCATCGGGGCCGGGCAGTACTTC. Full variable domain (rest looked up from reference TRBV15 and TRBJ2-7): DAMVIQNPRYQVTQFGKPVTLSCSQTLNHNVMYWYQQKSSQAPKLLFHYYDKDFNNEADTPDNFQSRRPNTSFCFLDIRSPGLGDTAMYLCATSLIIGAGQYFGPGTRLTVT.

Of note for this clonotype: No conserved phenylalanine or tryptophan ends this CDR3, so it is likely a read error. This chain uses TRBV7-9 with TRBJ2-3, with TRBD2 identical over 9 bases. The CDR3 loop spans 16 amino acids. Germline loops: CDR1 SEHNR, CDR2 FQNEAQ (reference sequence). With V trimmed by 5 bases and J by 2 bases, 8 bases remained unmatched. The CDR3 nucleotides are TGTGCCAGCAGCCAAGAGGGACTAGCTTTCACAGATACGCAGTATTGT. Protein sequence: CASSQEGLAFTDTQYC.